The 7 T cell receptor beta chains below were found in one sample sequenced in a study of CD8+CD57+ T cells in acquired aplastic anemia. In patients chosen for sequencing, flow cytometry had shown CD8+CD57+ cell expansion. CDR3 and TCR beta VDJ profiling relied on a genomic DNA template. MiXCR, applied by TCRdb to the reads, yields one record per CDR3 protein. The data hold about 220,000 distinct CDR3 sequences, with around 46% observed a single time. Input material: sorted CD4+, CD8+, or CD8+CD57+ T cells (not recorded which) from PBMCs. These receptors were taken from a human donor with aplastic anemia.

This chain joins TRBV10-3 and TRBJ1-1, with 9 bases identical to TRBD1. J gave up 3 bases and V 5 bases, and 4 bases lay outside the gene matches. Looked up from germline, CDR1 is ENHRY and CDR2 is SYGVKD. The CDR3 length is 14 residues. The CDR3 protein is CAISTGGRYTEAFF. Written as DNA, the CDR3 is TGTGCCATCAGTACAGGGGGCAGGTACACTGAAGCTTTCTTT.

As for this clonotype: This may stem from a read error, because a much larger clone lies one nucleotide away. The chain is built from TRBV5-4 and TRBJ1-4, with D possibly TRBD1 on 6 matching bases. In germline, CDR1 is SGHNT, CDR2 YYREEE (reference sequence). Trimming removed 4 bases at V and 7 bases at J, with 17 bases between. This CDR3 comprises 15 residues. The CDR3 nucleotides read TGTGCCAGCAGCCTTACAGGGACGCTAAGTGAAAAACTGTTTTTT. Protein: CASSLTGTLSEKLFF.

The gene calls are TRBV24-1 and TRBJ1-1; unclear D gene. Germline V gene lookup returns CDR1 KGHDR and CDR2 SFDVKD. Trimming removed 3 bases from V and 11 bases from J, with 9 bases in between. The CDR3 has 11 residues. The chain's CDR3 is CATSDGREAFF. The CDR3, as DNA: TGTGCCACCAGTGATGGGAGGGAGGCTTTCTTT.

This clonotype has ten or more counts. The chain uses TRBV9 and TRBJ2-7; D may be TRBD1 (6 bases). Germline V gene lookup returns CDR1 SGDLS and CDR2 YYNGEE. The V gene lost 0 bases and the J gene lost 2 bases, with 12 bases spanning the gap. The CDR3 extends over 15 amino acids. As DNA, the CDR3 is TGTGCCAGCAGCGTAGGGACAGCCGATACCTACGAGCAGTACTTC. Translating it yields CASSVGTADTYEQYF.

The chain combines TRBV28 with TRBJ2-5, with TRBD2 matching 10 bases. Germline loops: CDR1 MDHEN, CDR2 SYDVKM. This CDR3 spans 16 amino acids. V was clipped by 3 bases and J by 4 bases; unmatched bases: 8. The CDR3 DNA reads as TGTGCCAGCAGTTTGGAACTAGCGGGGACTACAGAGACCCAGTACTTC. Translation: CASSLELAGTTETQYF.

The chain uses TRBV7-9 and TRBJ1-2, with D perhaps TRBD1 (6 bases). This CDR3 comprises 16 residues. Germline CDR1 reads SEHNR; CDR2 reads FQNEAQ (reference sequence). Trimming left V 2 bases short and J 8 bases short, with 21 bases between. The CDR3 DNA follows: TGTGCCAGCAGCTTACTTGGGCGGACAGTCTTGGGAGGCTACACCTTC. Its protein product is CASSLLGRTVLGGYTF.

To note about this clonotype: No conserved phenylalanine or tryptophan is present at the end of the CDR3, so a read error is the likely explanation. This chain connects TRBV6-1 to TRBJ2-5; D unresolved. In germline, CDR1 is MNHNS, CDR2 SASEGT. This CDR3 is built from 12 residues. The V end lost 5 bases, the J end lost 5 bases, and 9 bases lay between the germline ends. For the CDR3, the DNA is TGTGCCAGCAGTTACCCCGAGGAGACCCAGTACTCC. Its translation: CASSYPEETQYS.